This is a list of T cell receptor beta chains from one sample in a study of response to subunit inactivated influenza vaccine. One entry per CDR3 protein, called by TCRdb with MiXCR from the RT-PCR reads. The data show about 530,000 distinct CDR3 sequences, around 11% seen once. The sequencing used PBMCs from blood, collected on the day of vaccination. These receptors were obtained from a man aged 50 to 60 who received an inactivated influenza vaccine. Each CDR3 is given with its conserved first and last residue. The D gene is left open where the match is weak. The size field is filled for only some rows; it gives once, few, many or a size class.

j_gene: TRBJ1-5
abundance: many
d_gene: TRBD1
v_gene: TRBV10-1
CDR3nt: TGCGCCAGCAGCAGATCCTCCCGGGACAGGGTTTTCGGCAATCAGCCCCAGCATTTT
CDR3aa: CASSRSSRDRVFGNQPQHF

j_gene: TRBJ2-7
abundance: few
d_gene: NA
v_gene: TRBV4-2
CDR3nt: TGTGCCAGCAGCCAGGACTCCTATTCGGCCGAGGGTAGCGAGCAGTACTTC
CDR3aa: CASSQDSYSAEGSEQYF

j_gene: TRBJ2-7
abundance: few
d_gene: TRBD2
v_gene: TRBV5-1
CDR3nt: TGCGCCAGCAGACGGGAGGCTAGCGGGGGGCTCTACGAGCAGTACTTC
CDR3aa: CASRREASGGLYEQYF

j_gene: TRBJ2-3
abundance: NA
d_gene: TRBD1
v_gene: TRBV7-2
CDR3nt: TGTGCCAGCAGCCGGGACAGAGTCACAGATACGCAGTATTTT
CDR3aa: CASSRDRVTDTQYF

j_gene: TRBJ1-1
abundance: many
d_gene: NA
v_gene: TRBV12-3/TRBV12-4
CDR3nt: TGTGCCAGCAGTCGACAGTTGAACACTGAAGCTTTCTTT
CDR3aa: CASSRQLNTEAFF

j_gene: TRBJ2-5
abundance: NA
d_gene: TRBD2
v_gene: TRBV7-2
CDR3nt: TGTGCCAGCAGCCCCGAGACTAGCGGGAGGGCCTGGGAGACCCAGTACTTC
CDR3aa: CASSPETSGRAWETQYF

j_gene: TRBJ2-6
abundance: NA
d_gene: NA
v_gene: TRBV21-1
CDR3nt: TGTGCCAGCAGCATGGGATCCCGGGACACATACATTGCAGGGGCCAACGTCCTGACTTTC
CDR3aa: CASSMGSRDTYIAGANVLTF

j_gene: TRBJ2-2
abundance: NA
d_gene: TRBD2
v_gene: TRBV30
CDR3nt: TGTGCCTGGAGCGGGAGGTTAGGCGGGGAGCTGTTTTTT
CDR3aa: CAWSGRLGGELFF

j_gene: TRBJ2-1
abundance: NA
d_gene: NA
v_gene: TRBV29-1
CDR3nt: TGCAGCGTAGGGGAACGGGGAGCCTCCTACAATGAGCAGTTCTTC
CDR3aa: CSVGERGASYNEQFF

j_gene: TRBJ2-3
abundance: NA
d_gene: TRBD1
v_gene: TRBV5-6
CDR3nt: TGTGCCAGCAGCTTGGCCTTCAGACAGGGGGCTACAGATACGCGGTATTTT
CDR3aa: CASSLAFRQGATDTRYF

j_gene: TRBJ2-1
abundance: NA
d_gene: NA
v_gene: TRBV4-2
CDR3nt: TGTGCCAGCAGCCAAGATCAGGGGTTCTCCTACAATGAGCAGTTCTTC
CDR3aa: CASSQDQGFSYNEQFF

j_gene: TRBJ1-3
abundance: NA
d_gene: NA
v_gene: TRBV12-3/TRBV12-4
CDR3nt: TGTGCCAGCAGTGACCCGAGGACTGGAAACACCATATATTTT
CDR3aa: CASSDPRTGNTIYF

j_gene: TRBJ2-3
abundance: few
d_gene: NA
v_gene: TRBV15
CDR3nt: TGTGCCACCAGCAGAGATAGGAGAACAGATACGCAGTATTTT
CDR3aa: CATSRDRRTDTQYF

j_gene: TRBJ2-1
abundance: NA
d_gene: TRBD2
v_gene: TRBV7-2
CDR3nt: TGTGTCAGCAGCCCACTAGCGGGAGGGTACAATGAGCAGTTCTTC
CDR3aa: CVSSPLAGGYNEQFF

j_gene: TRBJ2-7
abundance: NA
d_gene: TRBD1
v_gene: TRBV5-1
CDR3nt: TGCGCCAGCAGCTCTAATGGACAGGGTTATTACGAGCAGTACTTC
CDR3aa: CASSSNGQGYYEQYF

j_gene: TRBJ2-4
abundance: NA
d_gene: NA
v_gene: TRBV28
CDR3nt: TGTGCCAGCAGTTTAGAGGTCGGTGGCTCGAACATTCAGTACTTC
CDR3aa: CASSLEVGGSNIQYF

j_gene: TRBJ2-7
abundance: NA
d_gene: NA
v_gene: TRBV29-1
CDR3nt: TGCAGCGTTGATTTAGGGCAGGGACTTGAGCAGTACTTC
CDR3aa: CSVDLGQGLEQYF

j_gene: TRBJ2-4
abundance: many
d_gene: NA
v_gene: TRBV15
CDR3nt: TGTGCCACCAGCCCGGTGGCGGTAGCCAAAAACATTCAGTACTTC
CDR3aa: CATSPVAVAKNIQYF

j_gene: TRBJ1-1
abundance: once
d_gene: NA
v_gene: TRBV29-1
CDR3nt: TGCAGCGCCATGCATGAGAAAGCTTTCTTT
CDR3aa: CSAMHEKAFF

j_gene: TRBJ2-1
abundance: NA
d_gene: TRBD2
v_gene: TRBV27
CDR3nt: TGTGCCAGCAGTCCAGGGACTAGCGGGAGGTGGAATGAGCAGTTCTTC
CDR3aa: CASSPGTSGRWNEQFF

j_gene: TRBJ2-1
abundance: NA
d_gene: NA
v_gene: TRBV20-1
CDR3nt: TGCAGTGCGCCACACACAGGGTATGAGCAGTTCTTC
CDR3aa: CSAPHTGYEQFF

j_gene: TRBJ2-1
abundance: few
d_gene: TRBD2
v_gene: TRBV7-9
CDR3nt: TGTGCCAGCAGCAAGGGGACTAGCGGGGCCTACAATGAGCAGTTCTTC
CDR3aa: CASSKGTSGAYNEQFF

j_gene: TRBJ2-5
abundance: NA
d_gene: NA
v_gene: TRBV7-7
CDR3nt: TGTGCTAGCAGCTTAAACGTAGGGAAGACCCAGTACTTC
CDR3aa: CASSLNVGKTQYF

j_gene: TRBJ1-6
abundance: few
d_gene: NA
v_gene: TRBV6-2/TRBV6-3
CDR3nt: TGTGCCAGCCGGCGGGGGAATTCACCCCTCCACTTT
CDR3aa: CASRRGNSPLHF

j_gene: TRBJ2-2
abundance: NA
d_gene: NA
v_gene: TRBV12-3/TRBV12-4
CDR3nt: TGTGCCAGCGTGGACACCGGGGAGCTGTTTTTT
CDR3aa: CASVDTGELFF

j_gene: TRBJ2-1
abundance: NA
d_gene: NA
v_gene: TRBV30
CDR3nt: TGTGCCTGGAGTGTAGTTACTCACAATGAGCAGTTCTTC
CDR3aa: CAWSVVTHNEQFF

j_gene: TRBJ2-3
abundance: few
d_gene: NA
v_gene: TRBV28
CDR3nt: TGTGCCAGCAGTTTTGAAGTAGATACGCAGTATTTT
CDR3aa: CASSFEVDTQYF

j_gene: TRBJ2-2
abundance: few
d_gene: NA
v_gene: TRBV6-1
CDR3nt: TGTGCCAGCAGGGCGGCGAACACCGGGGAGCTGTTTTTT
CDR3aa: CASRAANTGELFF